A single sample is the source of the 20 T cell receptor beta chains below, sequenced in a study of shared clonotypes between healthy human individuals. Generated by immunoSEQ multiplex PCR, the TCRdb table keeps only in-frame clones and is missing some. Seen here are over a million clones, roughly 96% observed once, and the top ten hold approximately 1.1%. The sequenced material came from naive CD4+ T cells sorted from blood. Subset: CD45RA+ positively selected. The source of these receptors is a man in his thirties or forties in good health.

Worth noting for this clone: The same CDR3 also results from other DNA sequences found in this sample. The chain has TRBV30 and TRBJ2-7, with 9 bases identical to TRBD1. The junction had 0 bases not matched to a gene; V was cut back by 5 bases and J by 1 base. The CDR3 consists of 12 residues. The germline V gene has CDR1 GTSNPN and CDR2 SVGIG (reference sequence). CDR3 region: CAWGTGSYEQYF. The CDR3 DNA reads TGTGCCTGGGGGACAGGGTCCTACGAGCAGTACTTC.

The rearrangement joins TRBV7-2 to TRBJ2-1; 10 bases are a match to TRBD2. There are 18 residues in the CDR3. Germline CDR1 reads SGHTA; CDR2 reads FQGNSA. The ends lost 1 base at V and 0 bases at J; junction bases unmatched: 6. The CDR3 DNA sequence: TGTGCCAGCAGCTTAGTCTCTAGCGGGAGTTTCTCCTACAATGAGCAGTTCTTC. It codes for CASSLVSSGSFSYNEQFF.

CDR3 coding DNA: TGCGCCAGCAGCCCAACAGGGGGGGACTATGGCTACACCTTC. Protein sequence: CASSPTGGDYGYTF. The rearrangement joins TRBV5-1 to TRBJ1-2; 8 bases line up with TRBD1. The CDR3 is 14 residues long. Per germline, CDR1 SGHRS and CDR2 YFSETQ. V shed 4 bases and J 3 bases; nucleotides not matched to a gene: 5.

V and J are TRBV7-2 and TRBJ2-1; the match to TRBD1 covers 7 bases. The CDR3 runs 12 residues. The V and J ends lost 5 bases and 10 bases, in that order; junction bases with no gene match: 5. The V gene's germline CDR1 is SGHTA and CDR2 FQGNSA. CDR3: CASSARGGEQFF. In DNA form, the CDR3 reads TGTGCCAGCAGCGCCCGAGGGGGCGAGCAGTTCTTC.

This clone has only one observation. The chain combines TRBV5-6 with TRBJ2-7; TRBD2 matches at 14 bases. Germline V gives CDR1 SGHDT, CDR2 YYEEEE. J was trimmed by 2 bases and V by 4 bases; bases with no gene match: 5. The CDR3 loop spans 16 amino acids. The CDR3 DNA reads TGTGCCAGCAGCCTGAGACTAGCGGGAGGGACCTACGAGCAGTACTTC. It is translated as CASSLRLAGGTYEQYF.

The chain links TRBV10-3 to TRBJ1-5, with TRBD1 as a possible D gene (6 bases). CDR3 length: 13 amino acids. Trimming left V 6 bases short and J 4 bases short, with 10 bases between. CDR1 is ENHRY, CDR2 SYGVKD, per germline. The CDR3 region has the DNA TGTGCCATCAGCTCGGACAGAAATCAGCCCCAGCATTTT. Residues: CAISSDRNQPQHF.

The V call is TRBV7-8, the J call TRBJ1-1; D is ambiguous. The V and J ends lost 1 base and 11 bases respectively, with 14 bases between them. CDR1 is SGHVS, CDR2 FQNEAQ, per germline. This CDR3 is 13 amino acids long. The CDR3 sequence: CASSLGGGSKAFF. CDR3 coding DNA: TGTGCCAGCAGCTTAGGAGGTGGATCTAAGGCTTTCTTT.

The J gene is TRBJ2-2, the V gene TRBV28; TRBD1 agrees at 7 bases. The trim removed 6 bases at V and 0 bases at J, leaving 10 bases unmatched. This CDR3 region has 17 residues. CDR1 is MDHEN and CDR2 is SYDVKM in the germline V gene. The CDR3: CASSRDSGKANTGELFF. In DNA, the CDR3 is TGTGCCAGCAGCCGGGACAGTGGAAAAGCGAACACCGGGGAGCTGTTTTTT.

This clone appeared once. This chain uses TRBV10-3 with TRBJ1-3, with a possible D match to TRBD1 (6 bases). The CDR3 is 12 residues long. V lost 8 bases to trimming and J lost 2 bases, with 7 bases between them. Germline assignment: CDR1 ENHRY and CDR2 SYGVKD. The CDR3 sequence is CAIRGPGNTIYF. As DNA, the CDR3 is TGTGCCATCCGGGGGCCTGGAAACACCATATATTTT.

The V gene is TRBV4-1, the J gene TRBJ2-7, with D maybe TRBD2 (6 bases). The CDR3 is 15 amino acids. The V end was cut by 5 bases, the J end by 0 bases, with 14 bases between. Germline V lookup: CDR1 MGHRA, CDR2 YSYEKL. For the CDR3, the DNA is TGCGCCAGCAGCTCACCCGGGAGTCCCTCCTACGAGCAGTACTTC. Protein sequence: CASSSPGSPSYEQYF.

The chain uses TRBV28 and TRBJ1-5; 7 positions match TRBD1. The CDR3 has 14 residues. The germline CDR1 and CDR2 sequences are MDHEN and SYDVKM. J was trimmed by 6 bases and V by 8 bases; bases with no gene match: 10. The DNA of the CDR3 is TGTGCCAGCGGATCGACAGGGTTGGGTCAGCCCCAGCATTTT. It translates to CASGSTGLGQPQHF.

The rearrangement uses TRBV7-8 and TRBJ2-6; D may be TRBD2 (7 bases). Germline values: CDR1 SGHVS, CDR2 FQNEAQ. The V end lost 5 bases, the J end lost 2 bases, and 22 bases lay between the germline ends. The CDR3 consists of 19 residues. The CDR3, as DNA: TGTGCCAGCAGCCACAGAAGCCCGGCCGGGGGGCCTGGGGCCAACGTCCTGACTTTC. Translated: CASSHRSPAGGPGANVLTF.

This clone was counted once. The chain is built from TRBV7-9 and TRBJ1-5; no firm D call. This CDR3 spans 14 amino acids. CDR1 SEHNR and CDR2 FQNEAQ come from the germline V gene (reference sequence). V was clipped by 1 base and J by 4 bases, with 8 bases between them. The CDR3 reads CASSLETQNQPQHF. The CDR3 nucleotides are TGTGCCAGCAGCTTAGAGACCCAAAATCAGCCCCAGCATTTT.

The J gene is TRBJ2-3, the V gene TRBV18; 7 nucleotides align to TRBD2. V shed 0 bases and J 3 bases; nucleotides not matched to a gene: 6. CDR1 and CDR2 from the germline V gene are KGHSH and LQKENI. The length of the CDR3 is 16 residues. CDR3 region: CASSPPNLAATDTQYF. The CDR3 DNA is TGTGCCAGCTCACCACCGAATCTAGCGGCTACAGATACGCAGTATTTT. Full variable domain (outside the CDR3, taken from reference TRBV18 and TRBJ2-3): NAGVMQNPRHLVRRRGQEARLRCSPMKGHSHVYWYRQLPEEGLKFMVYLQKENIIDESGMPKERFSAEFPKEGPSILRIQQVVRGDSAAYFCASSPPNLAATDTQYFGPGTRLTVL.

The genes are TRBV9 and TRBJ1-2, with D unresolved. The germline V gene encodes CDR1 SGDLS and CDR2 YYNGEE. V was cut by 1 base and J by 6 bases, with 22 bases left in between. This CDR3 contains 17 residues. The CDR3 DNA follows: TGTGCCAGCAGCGTAAGTGGGTCGCTACCTCAATCGGATGGCTACACCTTC. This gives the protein CASSVSGSLPQSDGYTF.

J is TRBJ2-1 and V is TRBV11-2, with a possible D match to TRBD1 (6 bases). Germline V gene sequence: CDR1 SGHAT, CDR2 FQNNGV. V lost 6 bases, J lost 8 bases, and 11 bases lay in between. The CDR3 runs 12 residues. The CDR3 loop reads CASRHRAHEQFF. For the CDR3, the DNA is TGTGCCAGCAGGCACAGGGCACATGAGCAGTTCTTC.

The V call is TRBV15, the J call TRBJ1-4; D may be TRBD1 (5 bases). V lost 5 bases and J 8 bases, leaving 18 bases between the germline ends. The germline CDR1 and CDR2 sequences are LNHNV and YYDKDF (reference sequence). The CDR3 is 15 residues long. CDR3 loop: CATSRWDLLREKLFF. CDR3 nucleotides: TGTGCCACCAGCCGTTGGGACTTGTTAAGGGAAAAACTGTTTTTT.

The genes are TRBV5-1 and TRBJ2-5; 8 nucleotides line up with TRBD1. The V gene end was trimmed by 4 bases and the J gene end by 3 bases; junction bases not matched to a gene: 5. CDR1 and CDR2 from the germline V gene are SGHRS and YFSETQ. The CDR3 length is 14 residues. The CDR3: CASSAGQGKETQYF. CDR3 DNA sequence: TGCGCCAGCAGCGCCGGACAGGGCAAAGAGACCCAGTACTTC.

The chain's CDR3 is CASSGGDYNEQFF. CDR3 DNA: TGTGCCAGCTCAGGGGGCGACTACAATGAGCAGTTCTTC. The chain couples TRBV11-3 to TRBJ2-1, with TRBD1 identical over 8 bases. The CDR3 has 13 residues. Germline V lookup: CDR1 SGHNT, CDR2 YENEEA. The ends lost 8 bases at V and 3 bases at J; junction bases unmatched: 3. The full variable domain, rest sourced from reference TRBV11-3 and TRBJ2-1, is EAGVVQSPRYKIIEKKQPVAFWCNPISGHNTLYWYLQNLGQGPELLIRYENEEAVDDSQLPKDRFSAERLKGVDSTLKIQPAELGDSAVYLCASSGGDYNEQFFGPGTRLTVL.

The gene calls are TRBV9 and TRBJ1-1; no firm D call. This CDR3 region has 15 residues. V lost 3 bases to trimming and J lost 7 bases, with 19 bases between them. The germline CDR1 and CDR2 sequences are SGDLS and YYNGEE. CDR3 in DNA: TGTGCCAGCAGCGCCCTTCAGACGGGTTTCGGTGAAGCTTTCTTT. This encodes CASSALQTGFGEAFF.